This T cell receptor beta chain derives from a study of blood T cell repertoires in COVID-19. Clones were read by immunoSEQ multiplex PCR, and TCRdb kept only the in-frame ones, dropping some. The sample holds 140,000 or so clones, 87% seen once. The CDR3 runs to 11 residues. The V gene's germline CDR1 is DFQATT and CDR2 SNEGSKA (reference sequence). V lost 3 bases to trimming and J lost 14 bases, with 15 bases between them. Sample: peripheral blood. The clonotype comes from a woman between 45 and 60 years old with acute or convalescent COVID-19. This sequence joins TRBV20-1 and TRBJ2-3, with D perhaps TRBD2 (6 bases). This chain's CDR3 is CSASPGTPPYF. DNA of the CDR3: TGCAGTGCTAGCCCCGGGACTCCGCCGTATTTT.